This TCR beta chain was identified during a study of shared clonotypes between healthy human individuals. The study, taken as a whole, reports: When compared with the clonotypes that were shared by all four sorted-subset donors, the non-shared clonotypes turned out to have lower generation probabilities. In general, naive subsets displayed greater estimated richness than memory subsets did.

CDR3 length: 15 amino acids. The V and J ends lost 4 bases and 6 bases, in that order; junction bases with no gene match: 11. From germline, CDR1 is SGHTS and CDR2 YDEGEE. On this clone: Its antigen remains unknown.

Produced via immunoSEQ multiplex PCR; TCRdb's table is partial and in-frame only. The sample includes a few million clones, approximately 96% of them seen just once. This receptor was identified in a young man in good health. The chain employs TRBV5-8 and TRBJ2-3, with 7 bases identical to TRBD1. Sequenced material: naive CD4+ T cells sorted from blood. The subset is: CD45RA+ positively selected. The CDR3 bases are TGTGCCAGCAGCGGCGGACAGGTCCCCACGGATACGCAGTATTTT. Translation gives CASSGGQVPTDTQYF.